The 15 T cell receptor beta chains reported below all come from one sample, sequenced in a study of PD-L1 blockade in urothelial cancer. Produced via immunoSEQ multiplex PCR; TCRdb's table is partial and in-frame only. The sample shows under 95,000 clones, over 65% of them seen only once. Time point reported: pretreatment peripheral blood. The sequences come from PBMCs, collected around atezolizumab (anti-PD-L1) treatment. These TCRs come from a man aged 60-69 years with urothelial cancer.

In DNA, the CDR3 is TGTGCCAGCAGCTCGTCAGGGGCTGCTGGAAACACCATATATTTT. Translation gives CASSSSGAAGNTIYF. V usage is TRBV7-9 and J usage is TRBJ1-3; tentative D call: TRBD1 (6 bases). V lost 4 bases to trimming and J lost 2 bases, with 12 bases between them. Germline CDR1 reads SEHNR; CDR2 reads FQNEAQ (reference sequence). This CDR3 has 15 residues.

The gene calls are TRBV6-4 and TRBJ2-3; 9 bases align to TRBD2. The V gene's germline CDR1 is MRHNA and CDR2 SNTAGT. The CDR3 loop spans 15 amino acids. The V gene end was trimmed by 4 bases and the J gene end by 2 bases; junction bases not matched to a gene: 4. The DNA for the CDR3 is TGTGCCAGCAGTGCGGGGACTAGCATCACAGATACGCAGTATTTT. This sequence encodes CASSAGTSITDTQYF.

This sequence joins TRBV6-1 and TRBJ2-6, with D possibly matching TRBD1 (5 bases). Germline-derived CDR1 and CDR2 are MNHNS and SASEGT. CDR3 length: 15 residues. Deletions cut 3 bases from V and 4 bases from J, with 10 bases between. CDR3 amino acids: CASSDLAGGANVLTF. DNA for the CDR3: TGTGCCAGCAGTGACTTGGCAGGGGGGGCCAACGTCCTGACTTTC.

The chain recombines TRBV4-2 with TRBJ1-1, with no clear D. The CDR3 spans 15 residues. V was clipped by 1 base and J by 1 base, with 10 bases between them. CDR1 LGHNA and CDR2 YNFKEQ come from the germline V gene. CDR3: CASSQGDGRNTEAFF. Written as DNA, the CDR3 is TGTGCCAGCAGCCAAGGGGATGGGAGGAACACTGAAGCTTTCTTT.

This clone was found once. CDR3 amino acids: CAWRQTNTEAFF. For the CDR3, the DNA is TGTGCCTGGAGACAGACGAACACTGAAGCTTTCTTT. The gene calls are TRBV30 and TRBJ1-1; no definite D call. In germline, CDR1 is GTSNPN, CDR2 SVGIG (reference sequence). Trimming shortened V by 3 bases and J by 1 base, and 6 bases separated the two germline ends. This CDR3 has 12 residues.

This sequence joins TRBV19 and TRBJ1-1; TRBD1 might be the D (5 bases). The CDR3 sequence is 15 residues long. V shed 0 bases and J shed 3 bases, with 11 bases lying between them. The germline CDR1 and CDR2 sequences are LNHDA and SQIVND (reference sequence). The CDR3 loop reads CASSIEAGSYTEAFF. The DNA of the CDR3 is TGTGCCAGTAGTATAGAGGCAGGGTCGTACACTGAAGCTTTCTTT.

The chain carries TRBV6-6 and TRBJ2-1; 8 nucleotides align to TRBD2. The CDR3 is 14 residues long. The germline CDR1 and CDR2 sequences are MNHNY and SVGAGI (reference sequence). J lost 5 bases, V lost 3 bases, and 3 bases had no gene match. The CDR3 protein is CASSYSGVNNEQFF. The CDR3 DNA is TGTGCCAGCAGTTATAGCGGGGTGAACAATGAGCAGTTCTTC.

There are many counts of this clone. V and J are TRBV15 and TRBJ2-2; D is ambiguous. Trimming left V 4 bases short and J 9 bases short, with 15 bases between. There are 14 residues in the CDR3. Per the germline V gene, CDR1 is LNHNV and CDR2 is YYDKDF (reference sequence). Here the CDR3 DNA reads TGTGCCACCAGCACTAGAAACACGCGGAGGGAGCTGTTTTTT. It specifies CATSTRNTRRELFF.

This chain links TRBV5-6 with TRBJ2-2; TRBD2 matches at 8 bases. The CDR3 consists of 16 residues. CDR1 and CDR2 (germline): SGHDT, YYEEEE. The V and J ends lost 4 bases and 5 bases, in that order; junction bases with no gene match: 10. The CDR3 spells CASSPRGGRYTGELFF. The CDR3, as DNA: TGTGCCAGCAGCCCTCGGGGGGGGCGGTATACCGGGGAGCTGTTTTTT. The whole variable domain, filled in from reference TRBV5-6 and TRBJ2-2, reads DAGVTQSPTHLIKTRGQQVTLRCSPKSGHDTVSWYQQALGQGPQFIFQYYEEEERQRGNFPDRFSGHQFPNYSSELNVNALLLGDSALYLCASSPRGGRYTGELFFGEGSRLTVL.

J is TRBJ1-1 and V is TRBV6-6, with 9 bases lining up with TRBD1. With V trimmed by 2 bases and J by 11 bases, 9 bases remained unmatched. The length of the CDR3 is 14 residues. Germline V gene sequence: CDR1 MNHNY, CDR2 SVGAGI (reference sequence). CDR3 DNA sequence: TGTGCCAGCAGTTACCCCCAGGACAGGGGCTGGGCTTTCTTT. It is translated as CASSYPQDRGWAFF.

This clone was seen just once. The V call is TRBV25-1, the J call TRBJ1-3; D ambiguous. The germline V and J ends were trimmed by 6 bases and 4 bases, with 13 bases remaining between them. Germline-derived CDR1 and CDR2 are MGHDK and SYGVNS. This CDR3 spans 14 amino acids. CDR3 DNA sequence: TGTGCCAGCAGCGAAAACGAGCACGGAAACACCATATATTTT. Protein sequence: CASSENEHGNTIYF.

The chain carries TRBV7-2 and TRBJ2-7; D is perhaps TRBD1 (5 bases). The V gene's germline CDR1 is SGHTA and CDR2 FQGNSA. V gave up 4 bases and J gave up 5 bases, with 12 bases separating them. This CDR3 spans 13 amino acids. The DNA for the CDR3 is TGTGCCAGCAGCTATAAAAGGGGTAACGAGCAGTACTTC. Encoded protein: CASSYKRGNEQYF.

This chain uses TRBV7-9 with TRBJ1-2; 8 bases are a match to TRBD1. The V and J ends lost 3 bases and 4 bases, in that order; junction bases with no gene match: 1. The CDR3 totals 13 residues. Germline lookup yields CDR1 SEHNR and CDR2 FQNEAQ (reference sequence). The CDR3 DNA is TGTGCCAGCAGCTTCGGACAGGGCTATGGCTACACCTTC. Its translation: CASSFGQGYGYTF.

The gene calls are TRBV6-5 and TRBJ1-1; no firm D call. This CDR3 is 12 amino acids long. Germline CDR1 is MNHEY and CDR2 is SVGAGI. V was cut by 7 bases and J by 7 bases, with 13 bases left in between. The chain's CDR3 is CASKTTRGEAFF. The CDR3 bases are TGTGCCAGCAAAACCACTCGGGGTGAAGCTTTCTTT.

The chain carries TRBV27 and TRBJ2-7; 9 nucleotides align to TRBD2. CDR1 and CDR2 from the germline V gene are MNHEY and SMNVEV (reference sequence). The CDR3 consists of 13 residues. V dropped 7 bases and J dropped 12; count of bases not matched to a gene: 13. For the CDR3, the DNA is TGTGCCAGCACCAACCGACTAGCGGCCAGACGGTACTTC. It translates to CASTNRLAARRYF.